The 21 T cell receptor beta chains below all came from one sample that was sequenced in a study of CD8+ T cells in alopecia areata (dated by TCRdb to between 2017 and 2018). Receptor libraries were prepared by the immunoSEQ multiplex PCR assay. To provide template for TCR sequencing, every sample had RNA extracted and reverse transcribed into cDNA. The table was pulled from immuneACCESS by TCRdb, which kept in-frame rearrangements only. Such tables lose some clones; where checked, under half of the loss comes from unresolved V genes, and the rest has no known cause. Present in this sample are around 160,000 clones, roughly 60% of which were seen just once. Of the sample, about 14% is held by the ten largest clones. What the time point label conveys for this sample: 20 to 30 weeks on oral tofacitinib. Sample treatment or condition, as interpreted from the label and publication: oral pan-JAK inhibitor, 5-10 mg twice daily.

The specimen was CD4+ T cells sorted from blood, collected at week 24, from a patient treated with tofacitinib. These receptors all come from a human donor with alopecia areata.

This clone has just a few counts. DNA for the CDR3: TGTGCCATCAGTGAGGGAACCCCCGACCCGGCCGGGACAGCCCTAAAACTAGCCAAAAACATTCAGTACTTC. Translated, it gives CAISEGTPDPAGTALKLAKNIQYF. V and J are TRBV10-3 and TRBJ2-4; 7 bases fit TRBD1. The germline gives CDR1 ENHRY, CDR2 SYGVKD. This CDR3 comprises 24 residues. V dropped 2 bases and J dropped 0; count of bases not matched to a gene: 28.

This sequence joins TRBV19 and TRBJ1-5, with TRBD1 matching over 9 bases. The ends lost 2 bases at V and 7 bases at J; junction bases unmatched: 9. Germline V gives CDR1 LNHDA, CDR2 SQIVND (reference sequence). This CDR3 has 16 amino acids. CDR3 bases: TGTGCCAGTAGTATACACCAGGACAGGGGCAGGCAGCCCCAGCATTTT. This codes for CASSIHQDRGRQPQHF.

This clone was detected only a few times. The chain joins TRBV15 to TRBJ2-7; 11 nucleotides agree with TRBD1. V was clipped by 1 base and J by 2 bases; unmatched bases: 4. CDR1 is LNHNV and CDR2 is YYDKDF in the germline V gene (reference sequence). The CDR3 is made up of 16 amino acids. In nucleotides, the CDR3 is TGTGCCACCAGCAGAGGTGGGACAGGGGGAGCCTACGAGCAGTACTTC. Translated: CATSRGGTGGAYEQYF.

The chain links TRBV5-1 to TRBJ2-7; maybe TRBD2 (6 bases). The CDR3 consists of 15 residues. Trimming took 0 bases from V and 2 from J, leaving 12 bases between them. Germline V lookup: CDR1 SGHRS, CDR2 YFSETQ. The chain's CDR3 is CASSLDGGWPYEQYF. The CDR3 DNA sequence: TGCGCCAGCAGCTTGGATGGGGGGTGGCCCTACGAGCAGTACTTC. Together with reference TRBV5-1 and TRBJ2-7, the CDR3 gives the full variable domain: KAGVTQTPRYLIKTRGQQVTLSCSPISGHRSVSWYQQTPGQGLQFLFEYFSETQRNKGNFPGRFSGRQFSNSRSEMNVSTLELGDSALYLCASSLDGGWPYEQYFGPGTRLTVT.

Points on this clone: Other DNA sequences in the same sample also yield this CDR3. The chain combines TRBV7-9 with TRBJ2-5, with TRBD1 matching over 8 bases. CDR1 is SEHNR and CDR2 is FQNEAQ in the germline V gene (reference sequence). The CDR3 has 14 residues. Trimming took 5 bases from V and 1 from J; bases not matched to a gene: 3. The CDR3 loop is CASSLGQGQETQYF. In DNA form, the CDR3 reads TGTGCCAGCAGCCTAGGACAGGGCCAAGAGACCCAGTACTTC.

As regards this clone: The same CDR3 can be traced to other DNA sequences in this sample. J is TRBJ1-1 and V is TRBV5-1; 8 bases map to TRBD1. The V and J ends lost 4 bases and 2 bases, in that order; junction bases with no gene match: 4. Per the germline V gene, CDR1 is SGHRS and CDR2 is YFSETQ. This CDR3 spans 14 amino acids. CDR3 DNA: TGCGCCAGCAGCCCCGGACAGGGAAACACTGAAGCTTTCTTT. It translates to CASSPGQGNTEAFF. The full variable domain, in which reference TRBV5-1 and TRBJ1-1 provide the parts outside the CDR3, is KAGVTQTPRYLIKTRGQQVTLSCSPISGHRSVSWYQQTPGQGLQFLFEYFSETQRNKGNFPGRFSGRQFSNSRSEMNVSTLELGDSALYLCASSPGQGNTEAFFGQGTRLTVV.

The chain has TRBV30 and TRBJ1-2; D may be TRBD1 (6 bases). The V gene's germline CDR1 is GTSNPN and CDR2 SVGIG (reference sequence). V was shortened by 4 bases and J by 7 bases, with 19 bases between the two germline ends. The CDR3 consists of 14 residues. CDR3 nucleotide sequence: TGTGCCTGGATCTTGGACAGAAGGTTGGGTGGCTACACCTTC. Translating gives CAWILDRRLGGYTF. The full variable domain, in which reference TRBV30 and TRBJ1-2 provide the parts outside the CDR3, is SQTIHQWPATLVQPVGSPLSLECTVEGTSNPNLYWYRQAAGRGLQLLFYSVGIGQISSEVPQNLSASRPQDRQFILSSKKLLLSDSGFYLCAWILDRRLGGYTFGSGTRLTVV.

This chain links TRBV15 with TRBJ2-7; D may be TRBD1 or TRBD2 (5 bases each). The V and J ends lost 1 base and 4 bases respectively, with 11 bases between them. The CDR3 runs to 14 residues. Per germline, CDR1 LNHNV and CDR2 YYDKDF (reference sequence). The CDR3 loop reads CATSRAGQGYEQYF. CDR3 DNA: TGTGCCACCAGCAGAGCGGGGCAGGGTTACGAGCAGTACTTC.

This clone was seen only a few times. J is TRBJ1-1 and V is TRBV6-6, with TRBD1 matching 7 bases. The CDR3 is 12 amino acids. J was trimmed by 6 bases and V by 6 bases; bases with no gene match: 4. Germline assignment: CDR1 MNHNY and CDR2 SVGAGI (reference sequence). CDR3 sequence reads: CASRSGTAEAFF. DNA for the CDR3: TGTGCCAGCAGATCCGGGACAGCTGAAGCTTTCTTT.

This rearrangement joins TRBV5-1 to TRBJ2-3; 10 bases match TRBD2. Germline V lookup: CDR1 SGHRS, CDR2 YFSETQ. Losses at the gene ends were 0 bases for V and 10 bases for J; bases not matched to a gene: 11. The CDR3 is 16 residues long. CDR3 DNA: TGCGCCAGCAGCTTGGGACTAGCGGGCCCCGGTGTGGCGCAGTATTTT. Translated, it gives CASSLGLAGPGVAQYF.

The J gene is TRBJ1-1, the V gene TRBV6-5; a weak D match, TRBD1 (6 bases). CDR3 length: 15 residues. Per germline, CDR1 MNHEY and CDR2 SVGAGI. Trimming cost V 2 bases and J 5 bases, with 15 bases left between them. The DNA of the CDR3 is TGTGCCAGCAGTTACCCGACAGGTTTCGGGACTGAAGCTTTCTTT. It encodes CASSYPTGFGTEAFF.

The chain recombines TRBV29-1 with TRBJ2-2; possibly TRBD1 or TRBD2 for D (5 bases each). Germline V CDR1 and CDR2: SQVTM, ANQGSEA. This CDR3 has 17 amino acids. V lost 0 bases, J lost 2 bases, and 16 bases lay in between. The CDR3, as DNA: TGCAGCGTTGAAGATCAGTCGGGACGGCGAAACACCGGGGAGCTGTTTTTT. Protein product: CSVEDQSGRRNTGELFF.

This clone showed up just a few times. The chain employs TRBV5-5 and TRBJ2-2; D unresolved. CDR1 and CDR2 from the germline V gene are SGHKS and YYEKEE (reference sequence). This CDR3 has 16 amino acids. V was trimmed by 0 bases and J by 2 bases, leaving 11 bases between them. The CDR3: CASSLAGTINTGELFF. The CDR3 DNA reads TGTGCCAGCAGCTTGGCGGGCACTATAAACACCGGGGAGCTGTTTTTT.

The chain couples TRBV9 to TRBJ2-7; 7 bases line up with TRBD2. The CDR3 contains 16 residues. Germline V lookup: CDR1 SGDLS, CDR2 YYNGEE. Losses at the gene ends were 2 bases for V and 6 bases for J; bases not matched to a gene: 14. Written as DNA, the CDR3 is TGTGCCAGCAGCGTGAGCGGGACGCCTGGGGTTGGCGAGCAGTACTTC. Translated: CASSVSGTPGVGEQYF.

This clone has a handful of counts. The chain employs TRBV11-2 and TRBJ1-4, with 10 bases that match TRBD1. V was pared by 5 bases and J by 7 bases, with 4 bases of the junction left unmatched. The CDR3 contains 14 residues. Germline lookup yields CDR1 SGHAT and CDR2 FQNNGV. As DNA, the CDR3 is TGTGCCAGCAGCCCGACAGGGGGCACTGAAAAACTGTTTTTT. Protein sequence: CASSPTGGTEKLFF. Filled out from reference TRBV11-2 and TRBJ1-4, the complete variable domain reads EAGVAQSPRYKIIEKRQSVAFWCNPISGHATLYWYQQILGQGPKLLIQFQNNGVVDDSQLPKDRFSAERLKGVDSTLKIQPAKLEDSAVYLCASSPTGGTEKLFFGSGTQLSVL.

This clone was seen more than once but under ten times. The gene calls are TRBV25-1 and TRBJ2-2; D may be TRBD2 (6 bases). Trimming removed 3 bases from V and 4 bases from J, with 15 bases in between. The CDR3 has 16 amino acids. The germline V gene has CDR1 MGHDK and CDR2 SYGVNS. This chain's CDR3 is CASSDSRGIGTGELFF. The DNA for the CDR3 is TGTGCCAGCAGTGATAGTCGGGGGATCGGCACCGGGGAGCTGTTTTTT.

This clone has a handful of counts. DNA for the CDR3: TGTGCCAGCAGCTTAAGTAACAGTTATGGCTACACCTTC. This encodes CASSLSNSYGYTF. The V gene is TRBV11-3, the J gene TRBJ1-2, with D unclear. The germline V gene encodes CDR1 SGHNT and CDR2 YENEEA. The CDR3 has 13 amino acids. Trimming took off 2 bases at V and 5 bases at J, with 9 bases between the two ends. Based on the CDR3 plus reference TRBV11-3 and TRBJ1-2, the full variable domain is EAGVVQSPRYKIIEKKQPVAFWCNPISGHNTLYWYLQNLGQGPELLIRYENEEAVDDSQLPKDRFSAERLKGVDSTLKIQPAELGDSAVYLCASSLSNSYGYTFGSGTRLTVV.

In DNA form, the CDR3 reads TGTGCCAGCAGTCCCGACAGGGGCCGCGGTGGCTACACCTTC. Translated: CASSPDRGRGGYTF. The chain has TRBV27 and TRBJ1-2; 8 bases align to TRBD1. There are 14 residues in the CDR3. Germline V gene lookup returns CDR1 MNHEY and CDR2 SMNVEV (reference sequence). Trimming cost V 5 bases and J 7 bases; bases outside gene matches: 9.

The gene calls are TRBV6-5 and TRBJ1-2; D may be TRBD1 (5 bases). Germline CDR1 reads MNHEY; CDR2 reads SVGAGI. Trimming shortened V by 7 bases and J by 3 bases, and 15 bases separated the two germline ends. The CDR3 length is 14 residues. The CDR3 bases are TGTGCCAGCACCCGGGGCGGCGGATACTATGGCTACACCTTC. Protein: CASTRGGGYYGYTF.

This sequence joins TRBV30 and TRBJ1-2; D possibly corresponds to TRBD1 (6 bases). V gave up 5 bases and J gave up 4 bases, with 20 bases separating them. This CDR3 spans 15 amino acids. Germline V CDR1 and CDR2: GTSNPN, SVGIG (reference sequence). The CDR3 reads CAWDQGLGLSYGYTF. In DNA form, the CDR3 reads TGTGCCTGGGATCAGGGGCTAGGGTTATCCTATGGCTACACCTTC. Combining the CDR3 with reference TRBV30 and TRBJ1-2 gives the whole variable domain SQTIHQWPATLVQPVGSPLSLECTVEGTSNPNLYWYRQAAGRGLQLLFYSVGIGQISSEVPQNLSASRPQDRQFILSSKKLLLSDSGFYLCAWDQGLGLSYGYTFGSGTRLTVV.

This clone was detected once. J is TRBJ2-5 and V is TRBV2; possibly TRBD2 for D (7 bases). The V end lost 4 bases, the J end lost 5 bases, and 17 bases lay between the germline ends. Germline CDR1 SNHLY, CDR2 FYNNEI. This CDR3 region has 15 residues. In nucleotides, the CDR3 is TGTGCCAGCAGTGGATCTTCGGGGGGCTCGGAGACCCAGTACTTC. This codes for CASSGSSGGSETQYF.